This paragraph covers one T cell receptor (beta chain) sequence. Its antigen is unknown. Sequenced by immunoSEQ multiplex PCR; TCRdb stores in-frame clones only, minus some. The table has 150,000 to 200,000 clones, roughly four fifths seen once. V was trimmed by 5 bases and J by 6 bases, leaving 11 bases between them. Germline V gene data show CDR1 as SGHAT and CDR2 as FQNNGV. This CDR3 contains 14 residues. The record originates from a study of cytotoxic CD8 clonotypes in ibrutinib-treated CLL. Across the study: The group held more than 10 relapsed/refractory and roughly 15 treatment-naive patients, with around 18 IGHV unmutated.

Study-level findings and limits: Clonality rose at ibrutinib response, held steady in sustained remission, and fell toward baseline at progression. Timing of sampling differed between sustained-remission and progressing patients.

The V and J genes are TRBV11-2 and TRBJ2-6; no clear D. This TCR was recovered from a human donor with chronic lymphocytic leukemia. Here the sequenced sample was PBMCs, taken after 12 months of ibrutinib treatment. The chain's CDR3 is CASSGQLLANVLTF. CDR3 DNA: TGTGCCAGCAGCGGCCAACTGTTGGCCAACGTCCTGACTTTC. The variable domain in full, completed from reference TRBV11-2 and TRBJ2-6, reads EAGVAQSPRYKIIEKRQSVAFWCNPISGHATLYWYQQILGQGPKLLIQFQNNGVVDDSQLPKDRFSAERLKGVDSTLKIQPAKLEDSAVYLCASSGQLLANVLTFGAGSRLTVL.